Each of the 24 T cell receptor beta chains below was sequenced from the same sample in a study of beta chain features in type 1 diabetes. Study conclusions and caveats: Across all four CD4+ subsets, people with type 1 diabetes showed modestly shorter TCRB CDR3s.

The investigators reverse transcribed all of the isolated RNA, so they sequenced expressed TCRB transcripts. Sequenced by immunoSEQ multiplex PCR; TCRdb stores in-frame clones only, minus some. The table has 300,000 to 400,000 clones, around 8.5% seen once. These TCRs are of unknown antigen specificity. The sample was central memory CD4+ T cells from blood. The source of these receptors is a man aged 25 to 40 with type 1 diabetes.

This chain connects TRBV7-2 to TRBJ2-7; 7 nucleotides align to TRBD1. In germline, CDR1 is SGHTA, CDR2 FQGNSA. CDR3 length: 15 residues. V was clipped by 6 bases and J by 2 bases; unmatched bases: 10. The CDR3 coding sequence is TGTGCCAGCAGAGAGACAGGGAATGATGCCTACGAGCAGTACTTC. Protein sequence: CASRETGNDAYEQYF.

The V call is TRBV6-5, the J call TRBJ2-2; weak D call: TRBD2 (5 bases). V was shortened by 4 bases and J by 2 bases, with 11 bases between the two germline ends. Per the germline V gene, CDR1 is MNHEY and CDR2 is SVGAGI. The CDR3 runs to 15 residues. This CDR3 reads CASSSPSGNTGELFF. For the CDR3, the DNA is TGTGCCAGCAGTTCCCCCAGCGGTAACACCGGGGAGCTGTTTTTT.

This clone has a handful of counts. The chain recombines TRBV11-2 with TRBJ2-7, with D tentatively TRBD1 (5 bases). V was shortened by 3 bases and J by 5 bases, with 11 bases between the two germline ends. This CDR3 has 13 residues. Germline CDR1 is SGHAT and CDR2 is FQNNGV. DNA of the CDR3: TGTGCCAGCAGCTTGGCAGGGTTGAACGAGCAGTACTTC. Translating gives CASSLAGLNEQYF.

The rearrangement links TRBV7-3 to TRBJ2-5; D is undetermined. This CDR3 region has 12 residues. Trimming shortened V by 1 base and J by 5 bases, and 5 bases separated the two germline ends. In germline, CDR1 is SGHTA, CDR2 FQGTGA. This CDR3 is CASSLSLETQYF. The CDR3 nucleotides read TGTGCCAGCAGCTTAAGTTTGGAGACCCAGTACTTC.

This clone has a handful of counts. The chain links TRBV28 to TRBJ1-6, with 9 bases lining up with TRBD1. The trim removed 3 bases at V and 10 bases at J, leaving 7 bases unmatched. Germline assignment: CDR1 MDHEN and CDR2 SYDVKM. The CDR3 runs 15 residues. The CDR3 region has the DNA TGTGCCAGCAGTTTGACGGGACAGGGTATCTCACCCCTCCACTTT. Protein sequence: CASSLTGQGISPLHF. Supplemented by reference TRBV28 and TRBJ1-6, the full variable domain reads DVKVTQSSRYLVKRTGEKVFLECVQDMDHENMFWYRQDPGLGLRLIYFSYDVKMKEKGDIPEGYSVSREKKERFSLILESASTNQTSMYLCASSLTGQGISPLHFGNGTRLTVT.

The chain recombines TRBV7-2 with TRBJ2-5, with D perhaps matching TRBD2 (6 bases). The V gene's germline CDR1 is SGHTA and CDR2 FQGNSA. V was cut by 3 bases and J by 3 bases, with 8 bases left in between. The CDR3 contains 13 residues. The DNA for the CDR3 is TGTGCCAGCAGCTTTGCGGGGAAAGAGACCCAGTACTTC. Amino acids: CASSFAGKETQYF.

The rearrangement links TRBV5-1 to TRBJ2-1; 7 bases agree with TRBD2. This CDR3 has 14 amino acids. V shed 3 bases, J shed 8 bases, and the junction held 8 bases outside the gene matches. Germline CDR1 reads SGHRS; CDR2 reads YFSETQ. The CDR3 DNA is TGCGCCAGCAGCTCGACTAGCCGGGGGGATGAGCAGTTCTTC. Amino acid sequence: CASSSTSRGDEQFF. Drawing the rest from reference TRBV5-1 and TRBJ2-1, the complete variable domain is KAGVTQTPRYLIKTRGQQVTLSCSPISGHRSVSWYQQTPGQGLQFLFEYFSETQRNKGNFPGRFSGRQFSNSRSEMNVSTLELGDSALYLCASSSTSRGDEQFFGPGTRLTVL.

This clone was recorded a few times. The chain employs TRBV5-6 and TRBJ1-6, with 8 bases fitting TRBD1. Unmatched junction bases numbered 8, after V lost 1 base and J lost 17 bases. CDR1 and CDR2 from the germline V gene are SGHDT and YYEEEE. The length of the CDR3 is 13 residues. The CDR3 DNA is TGTGCCAGCAGCTTGTATCAGGGGGCCACGTTCCACTTT. Translated, it gives CASSLYQGATFHF.

This clone was detected only a few times. The gene calls are TRBV7-2 and TRBJ2-1, with 9 positions matching TRBD1. With V trimmed by 5 bases and J by 3 bases, 5 bases remained unmatched. This CDR3 spans 15 amino acids. Germline CDR1 and CDR2: SGHTA and FQGNSA. The CDR3 here is CASSTTGGSYNEQFF. The CDR3 region has the DNA TGTGCCAGCAGCACCACAGGGGGCAGCTACAATGAGCAGTTCTTC.

The chain links TRBV7-9 to TRBJ2-2, with D possibly being TRBD1 or TRBD2 (5 bases each). V lost 4 bases to trimming and J lost 6 bases, with 9 bases between them. This CDR3 comprises 13 residues. Germline V gene sequence: CDR1 SEHNR, CDR2 FQNEAQ (reference sequence). The CDR3 DNA reads as TGTGCCAGCAGCTCGGGGCGGGCCGGGGAGCTGTTTTTT. Translating gives CASSSGRAGELFF.

V usage is TRBV27 and J usage is TRBJ1-5; no clear D. This CDR3 contains 10 residues. Trimming stripped 10 bases from V and 6 bases from J, with 7 bases between. The germline gives CDR1 MNHEY, CDR2 SMNVEV (reference sequence). CDR3 sequence reads: CAIRSQPQHF. The CDR3 DNA reads as TGTGCCATTAGGAGTCAGCCCCAGCATTTT.

This clone occurred a few times. A clone one base away is much larger, so this may be a read error. The sample carries other DNA sequences with the same CDR3. V is TRBV7-2 and J is TRBJ1-2, with 9 bases identical to TRBD1. The CDR3 is 14 amino acids. The germline V gene has CDR1 SGHTA and CDR2 FQGNSA. Trimming removed 4 bases from V and 2 bases from J; junction bases left unmatched: 2. CDR3 sequence reads: CASSSGTGNYGYTF. The CDR3 coding sequence is TGTGCCAGCAGCTCGGGGACAGGGAACTATGGCTACACCTTC.

The chain employs TRBV6-6 and TRBJ2-3, with TRBD1 identical over 9 bases. From germline, CDR1 is MNHNY and CDR2 SVGAGI (reference sequence). There are 16 residues in the CDR3. J lost 5 bases, V lost 5 bases, and 11 bases had no gene match. The CDR3 nucleotides read TGTGCCAGCAGTGCCACCGGGACAGGGCAAGGAGATACGCAGTATTTT. This sequence encodes CASSATGTGQGDTQYF.

The J gene is TRBJ2-2, the V gene TRBV2; maybe TRBD2 (6 bases). V lost 10 bases, J lost 2 bases, and 11 bases lay in between. CDR1 and CDR2 (germline): SNHLY, FYNNEI. The CDR3 is 13 amino acids. CDR3 sequence: CATGLFNTGELFF. The CDR3 DNA reads TGTGCCACCGGACTATTTAACACCGGGGAGCTGTTTTTT.

This clone has just a few counts. The chain joins TRBV28 to TRBJ2-7, with D perhaps matching TRBD1 (6 bases). Germline values: CDR1 MDHEN, CDR2 SYDVKM. The CDR3 is made up of 14 amino acids. V dropped 3 bases and J dropped 2 bases, with 11 bases sitting between them. The CDR3 DNA reads TGTGCCAGCAGTTTGCGACAGGATGCCTACGAGCAGTACTTC. Translating gives CASSLRQDAYEQYF.

This chain connects TRBV10-2 to TRBJ2-3; TRBD2 matches at 11 bases. This CDR3 is 13 amino acids long. The V and J ends lost 3 bases and 10 bases, in that order; junction bases with no gene match: 3. Germline loops: CDR1 WSHSY, CDR2 SAAADI. The CDR3 DNA is TGCGCCAGCAGTGATCTAGCGGGGGGCCCGCAGTATTTT. Protein: CASSDLAGGPQYF.

This clone was counted many times. This same CDR3 is encoded by further DNA sequences in the sample. This chain uses TRBV4-3 with TRBJ1-2; D uncertain. Germline V CDR1 and CDR2: LGHNA, YSLEER. The ends were cut back, 1 base at V and 0 bases at J, with 9 bases in the middle. The CDR3 loop spans 15 amino acids. CDR3 DNA: TGCGCCAGCAGCCAAGGGCACAGCACTAACTATGGCTACACCTTC. It yields the protein CASSQGHSTNYGYTF.

This clone was counted between two and nine times. V gene TRBV29-1 combines with J gene TRBJ2-3; D possibly matches TRBD1 or TRBD2 (5 bases each). CDR1 and CDR2 (germline): SQVTM, ANQGSEA. With 4 bases removed from V and 2 bases from J, the gap between germline ends came to 16 bases. The CDR3 covers 15 residues. The CDR3 region has the DNA TGCAGCGTTGGGGACCGACTCGGTAACACAGATACGCAGTATTTT. The encoded protein is CSVGDRLGNTDTQYF.

V and J are TRBV6-5 and TRBJ2-5; D is possibly TRBD2 (7 bases). Trimming removed 11 bases from V and 9 bases from J, with 22 bases in between. The germline V gene encodes CDR1 MNHEY and CDR2 SVGAGI. The CDR3 runs 13 residues. CDR3 protein: CAAGVPGGRAQYF. CDR3 nucleotide sequence: TGTGCCGCCGGAGTTCCGGGGGGCCGTGCCCAGTACTTC.

This clone has ten or more counts. V gene TRBV15 combines with J gene TRBJ2-7; D gene ambiguous. Germline V lookup: CDR1 LNHNV, CDR2 YYDKDF (reference sequence). Deletions cut 6 bases from V and 1 base from J, with 10 bases between. The CDR3 length is 13 residues. CDR3 sequence: CATSVAFSYEQYF. The DNA for the CDR3 is TGTGCCACCAGTGTCGCCTTTTCCTACGAGCAGTACTTC.

The rearrangement links TRBV6-5 to TRBJ2-6; D gene ambiguous. The CDR3 runs 15 residues. Germline lookup yields CDR1 MNHEY and CDR2 SVGAGI. Trimming took 5 bases from V and 4 from J, leaving 12 bases between them. The CDR3 protein is CASSLTPSGANVLTF. Written as DNA, the CDR3 is TGTGCCAGCAGTCTGACCCCCTCCGGGGCCAACGTCCTGACTTTC.

This clone has just a few counts. This sequence joins TRBV7-2 and TRBJ2-7; 10 positions match TRBD2. CDR1 and CDR2 (germline): SGHTA, FQGNSA. The CDR3 has 15 amino acids. The junction had 4 bases not matched to a gene; V was cut back by 5 bases and J by 0 bases. In DNA, the CDR3 is TGTGCCAGCAGCCATAGCGGGGGGACCTCCTACGAGCAGTACTTC. Translating it yields CASSHSGGTSYEQYF.

This clone was observed a handful of times. This chain links TRBV15 with TRBJ2-1, with 9 nucleotides matching TRBD1. Germline loops: CDR1 LNHNV, CDR2 YYDKDF (reference sequence). Unmatched junction bases numbered 10, after V lost 7 bases and J lost 12 bases. The CDR3 loop spans 13 amino acids. This CDR3 reads CATTPGQGFSQFF. CDR3 coding DNA: TGTGCCACCACTCCGGGACAGGGATTCTCGCAGTTCTTC.

This clone was observed a handful of times. This chain joins TRBV9 and TRBJ1-4; D call uncertain. Per germline, CDR1 SGDLS and CDR2 YYNGEE. V lost 1 base to trimming and J lost 2 bases, with 0 bases between them. This CDR3 has 12 amino acids. The CDR3 DNA sequence: TGTGCCAGCAGCGTAACTAATGAAAAACTGTTTTTT. This codes for CASSVTNEKLFF.